These 28 T cell receptor beta chains came from one sample sequenced in a study of sequential checkpoint blockade in melanoma. Sequencing used immunoSEQ multiplex PCR; TCRdb keeps in-frame clones, though not all of them. The sample holds roughly 9,100 clones, 90% seen once. Treatment defined: randomized to nivolumab then ipilimumab (arm A) or the reverse (arm B). The sample consisted of CD8+ T cells sorted from blood (inferred from file names), taken from a patient given nivolumab and ipilimumab in sequence. These receptors all stem from a human donor with melanoma.

In the case of this clone: One end of the junction fails to match germline, which may point to a read error. The chain combines TRBV9 with TRBJ1-2; D is possibly TRBD1 (5 bases). The germline gives CDR1 SGDLS, CDR2 YYNGEE. The CDR3 consists of 13 residues. The CDR3 DNA reads TGTGCAAGCAGCGTCGGGGGTAACTATGGCTACACCTTC. Translating gives CASSVGGNYGYTF.

This sequence joins TRBV28 and TRBJ1-5; 7 positions match TRBD1. After removal of 8 bases from V and 7 bases from J, the junction contained 11 bases not matched to a gene. The CDR3 spans 14 residues. CDR1 is MDHEN and CDR2 is SYDVKM in the germline V gene. The CDR3 DNA reads as TGTGCCAGCGGGGTCACAGGGGTGGGCCAGCCCCAGCATTTT. As protein: CASGVTGVGQPQHF.

The chain joins TRBV5-5 to TRBJ1-2, with a weak D call TRBD1 (5 bases). There are 16 residues in the CDR3. Trimming cost V 0 bases and J 2 bases, with 14 bases left between them. Germline V gene lookup returns CDR1 SGHKS and CDR2 YYEKEE (reference sequence). The CDR3 region is CASSLELPGLNYGYTF. In DNA, the CDR3 is TGTGCCAGCAGCTTGGAATTACCAGGGTTAAACTATGGCTACACCTTC.

The chain couples TRBV11-2 to TRBJ2-7, with 10 bases matching TRBD2. The CDR3 contains 15 residues. Germline loops: CDR1 SGHAT, CDR2 FQNNGV. V was clipped by 5 bases and J by 3 bases; unmatched bases: 7. CDR3 nucleotide sequence: TGTGCCAGCAGCCCTCTAGCGGGGGCCCACTACGAGCAGTACTTC. Translating it yields CASSPLAGAHYEQYF.

This chain joins TRBV4-1 and TRBJ2-7; 9 nucleotides agree with TRBD1. The CDR3 is made up of 16 amino acids. The V gene end was trimmed by 4 bases and the J gene end by 5 bases; junction bases not matched to a gene: 12. Germline V lookup: CDR1 MGHRA, CDR2 YSYEKL. CDR3 amino acids: CASSPAAGQGMNEQYF. CDR3 sequence (DNA): TGCGCCAGCAGCCCGGCGGCGGGACAGGGTATGAACGAGCAGTACTTC.

The chain employs TRBV5-8 and TRBJ1-3; weak D call: TRBD1 (5 bases). V lost 4 bases to trimming and J lost 0 bases, with 11 bases between them. The CDR3 consists of 15 residues. Germline V gives CDR1 SGHTS, CDR2 YDEGEE. The CDR3 protein is CASSQGWGSGNTIYF. The DNA of the CDR3 is TGTGCCAGCAGCCAGGGATGGGGCTCTGGAAACACCATATATTTT.

This CDR3 is CASSQDPGTGVFYGYTF. The CDR3 DNA sequence: TGCGCCAGCAGCCAAGATCCGGGGACAGGGGTCTTCTATGGCTACACCTTC. This sequence joins TRBV4-3 and TRBJ1-2, with 10 bases fitting TRBD1. Germline CDR1 LGHNA, CDR2 YSLEER. There are 17 residues in the CDR3. V shed 0 bases and J 4 bases; nucleotides not matched to a gene: 8.

CDR3 in amino acids: CASRSMNTEAFF. In nucleotides, the CDR3 is TGTGCCAGCAGGTCTATGAACACTGAAGCTTTCTTT. This sequence joins TRBV6-5 and TRBJ1-1, with D hard to call. The CDR3 covers 12 residues. Germline V CDR1 and CDR2: MNHEY, SVGAGI. The germline V and J ends were trimmed by 6 bases and 0 bases, with 5 bases remaining between them.

J is TRBJ2-7 and V is TRBV28; D unclear. The CDR3 sequence is 13 residues long. With 3 bases removed from V and 2 bases from J, the gap between germline ends came to 8 bases. From germline, CDR1 is MDHEN and CDR2 SYDVKM. CDR3 sequence reads: CASSFSVAYEQYF. CDR3 nucleotides: TGTGCCAGCAGTTTCTCGGTCGCCTACGAGCAGTACTTC.

The DNA of the CDR3 is TGTGCCAGCAGCTTGGACGCTACTAACTATGGCTACACCTTC. Translating it yields CASSLDATNYGYTF. V usage is TRBV5-4 and J usage is TRBJ1-2, with D unresolved. Deletions cut 0 bases from V and 0 bases from J, with 6 bases between. This CDR3 region has 14 residues. Germline CDR1 is SGHNT and CDR2 is YYREEE (reference sequence).

This sequence joins TRBV5-1 and TRBJ1-2; possible D gene TRBD1, 5 bases. Trimming took off 7 bases at V and 4 bases at J, with 11 bases between the two ends. Looked up from germline, CDR1 is SGHRS and CDR2 is YFSETQ. This CDR3 spans 12 amino acids. CDR3 residues: CASGAIAYGYTF. CDR3 nucleotide sequence: TGCGCCAGCGGGGCGATAGCCTATGGCTACACCTTC.

The chain combines TRBV2 with TRBJ1-1; D is perhaps TRBD1 (5 bases). CDR3 length: 15 amino acids. Trimming took 3 bases from V and 0 from J, leaving 11 bases between them. CDR1 is SNHLY and CDR2 is FYNNEI in the germline V gene. The CDR3 coding sequence is TGTGCCAGCAGTGATAATAGGGGTTTGAACACTGAAGCTTTCTTT. Its protein product is CASSDNRGLNTEAFF.

This CDR3 reads CASSYSRGEGGYGYTF. CDR3 DNA: TGTGCCAGCAGTTACTCCCGGGGGGAGGGGGGATATGGCTACACCTTC. This chain joins TRBV6-5 and TRBJ1-2; possibly TRBD1 for D (6 bases). The germline V gene has CDR1 MNHEY and CDR2 SVGAGI. Trimming left V 0 bases short and J 5 bases short, with 16 bases between. The CDR3 covers 16 residues.

Only one count was recorded for this clone. V and J are TRBV27 and TRBJ1-4, with D possibly matching TRBD1 (6 bases). CDR1 is MNHEY and CDR2 is SMNVEV in the germline V gene (reference sequence). The length of the CDR3 is 12 residues. Trimming pared 5 bases from V and 13 bases from J, leaving 14 bases between. The CDR3 nucleotides read TGTGCCAGCAGTACCGCAGGGGTAGGACTGTTTTTT. This sequence encodes CASSTAGVGLFF.

The V and J genes are TRBV6-6 and TRBJ1-5; D call uncertain. CDR1 is MNHNY, CDR2 SVGAGI, per germline (reference sequence). V lost 5 bases to trimming and J lost 1 base, with 12 bases between them. The CDR3 runs 15 residues. CDR3 bases: TGTGCCAGCAGTCGGGAGGAGTGGAGCAATCAGCCCCAGCATTTT. As protein: CASSREEWSNQPQHF.

The V and J genes are TRBV5-6 and TRBJ1-1; D perhaps matches TRBD1 (5 bases). Germline V CDR1 and CDR2: SGHDT, YYEEEE. Trimming took 0 bases from V and 4 from J, leaving 10 bases between them. CDR3 length equals 14 residues. CDR3 sequence: CASSLGGGSTEAFF. In DNA form, the CDR3 reads TGTGCCAGCAGCTTGGGCGGGGGGAGCACTGAAGCTTTCTTT.

The CDR3 region has the DNA TGCAGCGTTGGGGGTGGGGCGGACAGGGAAATATATTCCTACGAGCAGTACTTC. Its protein is CSVGGGADREIYSYEQYF. The rearrangement links TRBV29-1 to TRBJ2-7, with 8 bases aligning to TRBD1. This CDR3 has 18 residues. The junction had 18 bases not matched to a gene; V was cut back by 4 bases and J by 1 base. Germline V gene sequence: CDR1 SQVTM, CDR2 ANQGSEA.

The rearrangement links TRBV2 to TRBJ1-1, with D unresolved. V was clipped by 6 bases and J by 1 base, with 9 bases between them. Germline lookup yields CDR1 SNHLY and CDR2 FYNNEI. CDR3 size: 13 residues. The CDR3 loop reads CASRMGRNTEAFF. For the CDR3, the DNA is TGTGCCAGCAGGATGGGCAGGAACACTGAAGCTTTCTTT.

This rearrangement joins TRBV4-1 to TRBJ2-7; TRBD2 might be the D (6 bases). The V and J ends lost 3 bases and 1 base respectively, with 13 bases between them. The CDR3 covers 15 residues. The V gene's germline CDR1 is MGHRA and CDR2 YSYEKL. The CDR3 region has the DNA TGCGCCAGCAGCCACCCCGGGACTGGATCCTACGAGCAGTACTTC. Translated: CASSHPGTGSYEQYF.

V usage is TRBV5-8 and J usage is TRBJ1-2; D remains unclear. V was clipped by 2 bases and J by 4 bases, with 6 bases between them. The CDR3 is 12 amino acids. Germline V gene lookup returns CDR1 SGHTS and CDR2 YDEGEE. The CDR3 protein is CASSLGSYGYTF. CDR3 nucleotides: TGTGCCAGCAGCTTAGGGAGCTATGGCTACACCTTC.

The V gene is TRBV9, the J gene TRBJ1-1; D is uncertain. V was pared by 4 bases and J by 3 bases, with 13 bases between. From germline, CDR1 is SGDLS and CDR2 YYNGEE. This CDR3 comprises 14 residues. CDR3 sequence (DNA): TGTGCCAGCAGCATGGGAGGAGCGGACACTGAAGCTTTCTTT. It codes for CASSMGGADTEAFF.

This chain links TRBV7-6 with TRBJ2-7; 7 nucleotides match TRBD2. V lost 1 base to trimming and J lost 3 bases; unmatched junction nucleotides: 3. This CDR3 is 14 amino acids long. Germline V gene lookup returns CDR1 SGHVS and CDR2 FNYEAQ. CDR3 amino acids: CASSLEPSGYEQYF. The CDR3 DNA reads TGTGCCAGCAGCTTAGAACCTAGCGGCTACGAGCAGTACTTC.

The chain couples TRBV5-1 to TRBJ2-7, with 7 bases fitting TRBD2. The CDR3 loop spans 16 amino acids. CDR1 is SGHRS, CDR2 YFSETQ, per germline. V lost 5 bases to trimming and J lost 4 bases; unmatched junction nucleotides: 15. CDR3 protein: CASRFGGGSSSYEQYF. The CDR3 DNA follows: TGCGCCAGCAGGTTCGGCGGCGGGAGCTCAAGTTACGAGCAGTACTTC.

The chain joins TRBV5-6 to TRBJ1-5, with D unresolved. V was pared by 2 bases and J by 5 bases, with 8 bases between. The CDR3 runs to 13 residues. In germline, CDR1 is SGHDT, CDR2 YYEEEE. In DNA, the CDR3 is TGTGCCAGCAGCTTTGGCGGCGATCAGCCCCAGCATTTT. Protein product: CASSFGGDQPQHF.

CDR3: CASSYGTGPPNTEAFF. The CDR3 bases are TGTGCCAGCAGTTACGGGACAGGCCCGCCGAACACTGAAGCTTTCTTT. V is TRBV6-5 and J is TRBJ1-1, with 8 bases identical to TRBD1. The length of the CDR3 is 16 residues. With V trimmed by 2 bases and J by 1 base, 6 bases remained unmatched. CDR1 is MNHEY, CDR2 SVGAGI, per germline.

The V and J genes are TRBV5-1 and TRBJ2-7; TRBD2 might be the D (5 bases). The ends were cut back, 0 bases at V and 3 bases at J, with 7 bases in the middle. Germline-derived CDR1 and CDR2 are SGHRS and YFSETQ. The CDR3 is made up of 13 amino acids. The CDR3 nucleotides read TGCGCCAGCAGCTTGGCGGGATACTACGAGCAGTACTTC. Translating it yields CASSLAGYYEQYF.

The chain uses TRBV27 and TRBJ1-1; D not certain. CDR3 length: 12 residues. Germline CDR1 MNHEY, CDR2 SMNVEV (reference sequence). V was pared by 5 bases and J by 6 bases, with 10 bases between. The CDR3 loop reads CASSPLGAEAFF. The CDR3 region has the DNA TGTGCCAGCAGTCCCCTCGGGGCTGAAGCTTTCTTT.

The chain links TRBV27 to TRBJ2-7; the D is unclear. The V gene's germline CDR1 is MNHEY and CDR2 SMNVEV (reference sequence). This CDR3 has 13 amino acids. The V end was cut by 4 bases, the J end by 3 bases, with 10 bases between. CDR3 sequence: CASSSLPDYEQYV. DNA of the CDR3: TGTGCCAGCAGTTCCTTACCCGACTACGAGCAGTACGTC.